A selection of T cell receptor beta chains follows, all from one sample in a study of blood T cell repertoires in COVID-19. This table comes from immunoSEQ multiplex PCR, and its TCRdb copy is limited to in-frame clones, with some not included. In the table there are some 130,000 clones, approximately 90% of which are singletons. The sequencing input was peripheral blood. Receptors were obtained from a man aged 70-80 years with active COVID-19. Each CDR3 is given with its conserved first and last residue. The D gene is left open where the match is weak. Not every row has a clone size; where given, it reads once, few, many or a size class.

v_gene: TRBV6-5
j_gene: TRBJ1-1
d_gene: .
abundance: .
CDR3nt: TGTGCCAGCAGTTCTCCCGGACGGGGGAACACTGAAGCTTTCTTT
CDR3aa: CASSSPGRGNTEAFF

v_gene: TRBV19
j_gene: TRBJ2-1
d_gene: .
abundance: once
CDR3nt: TGTGCCAGTAGCGGACAGAGCTCCTACAATGAGCAGTTCTTC
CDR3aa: CASSGQSSYNEQFF

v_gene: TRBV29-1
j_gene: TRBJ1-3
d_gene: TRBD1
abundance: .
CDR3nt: TGCAGCGTTGAAGAAAGTAGCAGGACAGGGCCTGGAAACACCATATATTTT
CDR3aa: CSVEESSRTGPGNTIYF

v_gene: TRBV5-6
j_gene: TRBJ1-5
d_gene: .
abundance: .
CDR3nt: TGTGCCAGCAGCTTGACGGGGGGCGCCGGAATTCAGCCCCAGCATTTT
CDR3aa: CASSLTGGAGIQPQHF

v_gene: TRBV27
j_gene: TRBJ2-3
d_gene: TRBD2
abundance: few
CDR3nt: TGTGCCAGCAGTTTTCTAGCGGACCCGTTCACAGATACGCAGTATTTT
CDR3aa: CASSFLADPFTDTQYF

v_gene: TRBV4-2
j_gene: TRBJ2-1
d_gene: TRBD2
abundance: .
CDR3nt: TGTGCCAGCAGCCAAGTCTCAAGGACTAGCGGGAGCGGGGAGCAGTTCTTC
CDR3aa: CASSQVSRTSGSGEQFF

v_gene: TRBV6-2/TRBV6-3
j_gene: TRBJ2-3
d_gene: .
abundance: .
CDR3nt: TGTGCCAGCAGTTATCCTACCGGACTCCGCACAGATACGCAGTATTTT
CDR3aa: CASSYPTGLRTDTQYF

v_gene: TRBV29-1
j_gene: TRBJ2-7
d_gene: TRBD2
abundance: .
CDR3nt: TGCAGCGTTGAAGCGACTAGCGGGAGTACGGGCGAGCAGTACTTC
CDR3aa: CSVEATSGSTGEQYF

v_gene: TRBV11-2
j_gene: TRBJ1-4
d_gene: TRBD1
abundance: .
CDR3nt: TGTGCCAGCAGCTTCGGACAGGTCAATGAAAAACTGTTTTTT
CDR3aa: CASSFGQVNEKLFF

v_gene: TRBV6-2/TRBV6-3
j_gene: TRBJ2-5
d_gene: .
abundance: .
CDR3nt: TGTGCCAGCAGTTACGACTTCAGGGTAGGGGAGACCCAGTACTTC
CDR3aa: CASSYDFRVGETQYF

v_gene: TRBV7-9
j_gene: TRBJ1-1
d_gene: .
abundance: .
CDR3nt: TGTGCCAGCAGCTTGATCGCGACAGTAAACACTGAAGCTTTCTTT
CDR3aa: CASSLIATVNTEAFF

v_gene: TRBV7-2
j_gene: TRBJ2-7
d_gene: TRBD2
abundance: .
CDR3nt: TGTATCGGTCTAGCGGGAGGGCCTGGGTACTTC
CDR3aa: CIGLAGGPGYF

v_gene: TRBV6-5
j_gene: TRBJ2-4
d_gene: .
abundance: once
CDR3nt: TGTGCCAGCAGGGCCGACTCTAGGTACATTCAGTACTTC
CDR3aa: CASRADSRYIQYF

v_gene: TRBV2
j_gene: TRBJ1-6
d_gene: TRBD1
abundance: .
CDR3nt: TGTGCCAGCAGTGCGACAGGGTATAATTCACCCCTCCACTTT
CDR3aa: CASSATGYNSPLHF

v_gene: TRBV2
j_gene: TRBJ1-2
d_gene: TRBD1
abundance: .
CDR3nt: TGTGCCAGCAGCCGAACCCGGACAGGGGACTATGGCTACACCTTC
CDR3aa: CASSRTRTGDYGYTF

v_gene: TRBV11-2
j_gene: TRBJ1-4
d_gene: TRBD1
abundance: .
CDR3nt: TGTGCCAGCAGCTTAGCAGGGGGAGGAACTAATGAAAAACTGTTTTTT
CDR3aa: CASSLAGGGTNEKLFF

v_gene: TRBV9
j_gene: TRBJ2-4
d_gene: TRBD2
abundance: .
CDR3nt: TGTGCCAGCAGCGCGAGACTAGCGGGAGTAGAAAACATTCAGTACTTC
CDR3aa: CASSARLAGVENIQYF

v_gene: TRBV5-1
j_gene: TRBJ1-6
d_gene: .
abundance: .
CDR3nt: TGCGCCAGCAGCTTGCGGGGGATCAATTCACCCCTCCACTTT
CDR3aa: CASSLRGINSPLHF

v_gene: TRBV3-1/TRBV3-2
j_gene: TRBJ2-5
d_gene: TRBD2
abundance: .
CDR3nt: TGTGCCAGCAGCCACGGACTAGCGGGCGGACAAGAGACCCAGTACTTC
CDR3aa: CASSHGLAGGQETQYF

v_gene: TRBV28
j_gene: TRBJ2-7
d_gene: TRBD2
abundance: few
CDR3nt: TGTGCCAGCAGTTCGACGACTATACCTAGCGGGTCAACCTACGAGCAGTACTTC
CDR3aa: CASSSTTIPSGSTYEQYF

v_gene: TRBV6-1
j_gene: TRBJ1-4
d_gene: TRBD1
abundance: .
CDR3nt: TGTGCCAGCAGTGAACAGTCGGGGACAGGGAATGAAAAACTGTTTTTT
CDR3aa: CASSEQSGTGNEKLFF

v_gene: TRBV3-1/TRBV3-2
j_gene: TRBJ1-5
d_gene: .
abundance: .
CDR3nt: TGTGCCAGCAGCCAAGCAGGGGCTCGCAATCAGCCCCAGCATTTT
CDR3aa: CASSQAGARNQPQHF

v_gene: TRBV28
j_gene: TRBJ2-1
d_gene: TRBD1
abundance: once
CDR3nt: TGTGCCAGCAGTTTCGAGCTGGGACAGGGAGGTGACAATGAGCAGTTCTTC
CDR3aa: CASSFELGQGGDNEQFF

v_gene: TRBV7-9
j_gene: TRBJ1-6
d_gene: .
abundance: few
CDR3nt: TGTGCCAGCAGCTTAGATGGGGCTTCACCCCTCCACTTT
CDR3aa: CASSLDGASPLHF

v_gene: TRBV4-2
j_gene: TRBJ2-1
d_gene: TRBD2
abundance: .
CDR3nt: TGTGCCAGCAGCCAAGAAGGAGCGGGAGGGGACAATGAGCAGTTCTTC
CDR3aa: CASSQEGAGGDNEQFF

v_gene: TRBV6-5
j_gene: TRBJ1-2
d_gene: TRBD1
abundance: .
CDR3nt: TGTGCCAGCAGCCTATACAACAGGGGCAACTATGGCTACACCTTC
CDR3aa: CASSLYNRGNYGYTF

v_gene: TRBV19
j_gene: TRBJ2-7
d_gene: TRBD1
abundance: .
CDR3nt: TGTGCCAGTAGCCCTTTCCGTCCCCTCCTAGGGGGACAGCAATCCTACGAGCAGTACTTC
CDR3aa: CASSPFRPLLGGQQSYEQYF

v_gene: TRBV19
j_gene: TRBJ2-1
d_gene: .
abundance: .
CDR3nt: TGTGCCAGTAGTAGGCTGTCCTACAATGAGCAGTTCTTC
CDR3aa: CASSRLSYNEQFF

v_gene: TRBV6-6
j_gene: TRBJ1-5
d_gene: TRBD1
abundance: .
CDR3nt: TGTGCCAGCAGTACCTGGACAGGTAACAATCAGCCCCAGCATTTT
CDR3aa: CASSTWTGNNQPQHF

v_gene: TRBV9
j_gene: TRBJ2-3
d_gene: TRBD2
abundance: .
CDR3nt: TGTGCCAGCAGCCCGAGGACTAGCGGACGCACAGATACGCAGTATTTT
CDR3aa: CASSPRTSGRTDTQYF

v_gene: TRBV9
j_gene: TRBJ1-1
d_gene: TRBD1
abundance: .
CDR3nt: TGTGCCAGCAGCGTAGAGGGGGCCGGAACTGAAGCTTTCTTT
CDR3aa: CASSVEGAGTEAFF

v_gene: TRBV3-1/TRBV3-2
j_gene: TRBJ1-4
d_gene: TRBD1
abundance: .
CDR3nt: TGTGCCAGCAGCCAAAGGACAGGGGATCGAGAAAAACTGTTTTTT
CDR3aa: CASSQRTGDREKLFF

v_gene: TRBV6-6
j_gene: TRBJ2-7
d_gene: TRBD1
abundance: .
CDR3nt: TGTGCCAGCAGTGCGCCGGGACAGGGAAACTCCTACGAGCAGTACTTC
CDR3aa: CASSAPGQGNSYEQYF

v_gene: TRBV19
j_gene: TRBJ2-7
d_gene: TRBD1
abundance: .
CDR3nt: TGTGCCAGTAGTCAGGGGGCGCTCGGCGAGCAGTACTTC
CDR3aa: CASSQGALGEQYF

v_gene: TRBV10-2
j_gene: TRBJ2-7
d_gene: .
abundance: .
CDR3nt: TGCGCCAGCAGAGAGGGCCACTCCTACGAGCAGTACTTC
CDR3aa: CASREGHSYEQYF

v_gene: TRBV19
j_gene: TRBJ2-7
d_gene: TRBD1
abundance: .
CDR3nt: TGTGCCAGTAGTACCCGGACAGGGAGCGAGCAGTACTTC
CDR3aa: CASSTRTGSEQYF

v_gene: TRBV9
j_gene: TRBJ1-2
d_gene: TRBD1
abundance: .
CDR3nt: TGTGCCAGCAGCGTAGACCCTGGACAGGGAGGGTATGGCTACACCTTC
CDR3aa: CASSVDPGQGGYGYTF

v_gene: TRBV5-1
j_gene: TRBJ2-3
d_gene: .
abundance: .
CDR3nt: TGCGCCAGCAGCTCTCTAGATACGCAGTATTTT
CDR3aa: CASSSLDTQYF

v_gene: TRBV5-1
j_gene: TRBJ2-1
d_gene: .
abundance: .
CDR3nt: TGCGCCAGCAGCTTAGCCCTCGGAGACAATGAGCAGTTCTTC
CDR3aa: CASSLALGDNEQFF

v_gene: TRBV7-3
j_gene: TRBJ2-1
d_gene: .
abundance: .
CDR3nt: TGTGCCAGCAGCTTAATAACTAGCACCTACAATGAGCAGTTCTTC
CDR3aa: CASSLITSTYNEQFF

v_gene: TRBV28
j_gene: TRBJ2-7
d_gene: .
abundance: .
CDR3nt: TGTGCCAGCAGTCCCTCGAGCGGAATCTCTTACGAGCAGTACTTC
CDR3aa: CASSPSSGISYEQYF

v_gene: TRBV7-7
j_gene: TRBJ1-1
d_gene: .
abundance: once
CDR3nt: TGTGCTAGCAGCTTAAGGACAGCGAAGAACACTGAAGCTTTCTTT
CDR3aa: CASSLRTAKNTEAFF

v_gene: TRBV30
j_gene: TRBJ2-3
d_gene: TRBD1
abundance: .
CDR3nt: TGTGCCTGGAGTCGGACAGGGGGCAGGTATACGCAGTATTTT
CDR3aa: CAWSRTGGRYTQYF